This entry describes one T cell receptor beta chain. Its antigen is not identified. Clones were read by immunoSEQ multiplex PCR, and TCRdb kept only the in-frame ones, dropping some. The data contain about 2.2 million clones, 90% to 95% of them singletons. V shed 1 base and J 4 bases; nucleotides not matched to a gene: 3. Germline values: CDR1 SQVTM, CDR2 ANQGSEA. CDR3 length: 14 residues. The data derive from a study of shared clonotypes between healthy human individuals. Study conclusions and caveats: Clonotypes that were shared across a handful of donors made up approximately 5% of naive CD4 clonotypes. Sampling included only blood; tissue repertoires likely differ.

Naive CD8 cells comprised CD45RO-negative, CCR7-positively selected cells, excluding terminally differentiated effector memory CD45RA+ cells. Source material: naive CD8+ T cells from PBMCs. This chain uses TRBV29-1 with TRBJ1-1; 10 nucleotides agree with TRBD1. The receptor was derived from a man aged 18 to 30 in good health. Some clones in this sample may be carry-over from other donors' samples. CDR3 in DNA: TGCAGCGTTGAAGGTTGGACAGGGGGCACTGAAGCTTTCTTT. Its protein is CSVEGWTGGTEAFF.